Listed below are T cell receptor beta chains from one sample, sequenced in a study of CD8 T cells in Susac syndrome. TCRdb re-called the immunoSEQ multiplex PCR reads through MiXCR, storing one row per CDR3 protein. The profile shows 150,000 or so distinct CDR3 sequences, 90% to 95% of them singletons. Material: CD4+ T cells from PBMCs. The receptors shown here come from a human donor with Susac syndrome. The CDR3 runs from the conserved cysteine through the conserved F or W. Fields, in order: clone size, D gene, J gene, V gene, CDR3 protein, CDR3 DNA. D genes are given only for firm matches. The listing skips clone size in some rows; elsewhere it reads once, few, many or a size class.

clone_size: once; d_call: TRBD1; j_call: TRBJ1-2; v_call: TRBV20-1; cdr3_aa: CSARQGVVGYTF; cdr3_nt: TGCAGTGCTCGACAGGGGGTGGTTGGCTACACCTTC
clone_size: NA; d_call: TRBD1; j_call: TRBJ2-6; v_call: TRBV9; cdr3_aa: CASSPRQGRTGANVLTF; cdr3_nt: TGTGCCAGCAGCCCGAGACAGGGGAGGACTGGGGCCAACGTCCTGACTTTC
clone_size: NA; d_call: NA; j_call: TRBJ1-1; v_call: TRBV20-1; cdr3_aa: CSAPRALEAFF; cdr3_nt: TGCAGTGCGCCCCGGGCTCTTGAAGCTTTCTTT
clone_size: NA; d_call: NA; j_call: TRBJ1-2; v_call: TRBV3-1; cdr3_aa: CASSQDRGSYSYGYTF; cdr3_nt: TGTGCCAGCAGCCAAGATAGGGGCAGCTACTCCTATGGCTACACCTTC
clone_size: NA; d_call: TRBD1; j_call: TRBJ1-6; v_call: TRBV7-2; cdr3_aa: CASSLSGQHRSPLHF; cdr3_nt: TGTGCCAGCAGCTTATCGGGACAGCATCGCTCACCCCTCCACTTT
clone_size: NA; d_call: NA; j_call: TRBJ1-1; v_call: TRBV18; cdr3_aa: CASSPAIARVGNTEAFF; cdr3_nt: TGTGCCAGCTCACCAGCGATAGCGAGGGTTGGGAACACTGAAGCTTTCTTT
clone_size: NA; d_call: NA; j_call: TRBJ2-7; v_call: TRBV3-1; cdr3_aa: CASSQEVPGEQYF; cdr3_nt: TGTGCCAGCAGCCAAGAGGTTCCAGGGGAGCAGTACTTC
clone_size: NA; d_call: NA; j_call: TRBJ1-2; v_call: TRBV12-3/TRBV12-4; cdr3_aa: CASRFPGMGYGYTF; cdr3_nt: TGTGCCAGCAGATTCCCGGGTATGGGATATGGCTACACCTTC
clone_size: NA; d_call: TRBD2; j_call: TRBJ2-5; v_call: TRBV4-1; cdr3_aa: CASSQERGRLAGQETQYF; cdr3_nt: TGCGCCAGCAGCCAAGAGAGGGGACGGCTAGCGGGGCAAGAGACCCAGTACTTC
clone_size: once; d_call: TRBD1; j_call: TRBJ2-5; v_call: TRBV12-5; cdr3_aa: CASWLGQGQETQYF; cdr3_nt: TGTGCTAGTTGGCTGGGACAGGGGCAAGAGACCCAGTACTTC
clone_size: NA; d_call: NA; j_call: TRBJ1-5; v_call: TRBV12-3/TRBV12-4; cdr3_aa: CASSFAANQPQHF; cdr3_nt: TGTGCCAGCAGTTTTGCTGCAAATCAGCCCCAGCATTTT
clone_size: NA; d_call: NA; j_call: TRBJ1-1; v_call: TRBV12-3/TRBV12-4; cdr3_aa: CASTLVGDYATEAFF; cdr3_nt: TGTGCCAGCACCCTAGTTGGGGATTACGCGACTGAAGCTTTCTTT
clone_size: NA; d_call: TRBD1; j_call: TRBJ2-5; v_call: TRBV19; cdr3_aa: CASRGLEETQYF; cdr3_nt: TGTGCCAGCAGGGGGTTAGAAGAGACCCAGTACTTC
clone_size: NA; d_call: NA; j_call: TRBJ2-5; v_call: TRBV20-1; cdr3_aa: CSAPGFLSGQETQYF; cdr3_nt: TGCAGTGCTCCTGGGTTCCTTAGCGGACAAGAGACCCAGTACTTC